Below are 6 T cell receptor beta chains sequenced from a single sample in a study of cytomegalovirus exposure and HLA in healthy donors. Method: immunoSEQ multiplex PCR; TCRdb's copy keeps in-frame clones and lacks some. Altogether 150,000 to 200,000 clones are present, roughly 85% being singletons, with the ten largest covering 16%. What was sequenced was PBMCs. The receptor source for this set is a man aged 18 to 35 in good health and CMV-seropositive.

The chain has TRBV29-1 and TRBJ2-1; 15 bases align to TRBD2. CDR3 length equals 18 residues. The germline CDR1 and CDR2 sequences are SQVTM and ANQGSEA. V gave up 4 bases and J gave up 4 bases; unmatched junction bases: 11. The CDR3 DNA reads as TGCAGCGTTGGAGGACTAGCGGGAGGGCCACGGCCTTACAATGAGCAGTTCTTC. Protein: CSVGGLAGGPRPYNEQFF.

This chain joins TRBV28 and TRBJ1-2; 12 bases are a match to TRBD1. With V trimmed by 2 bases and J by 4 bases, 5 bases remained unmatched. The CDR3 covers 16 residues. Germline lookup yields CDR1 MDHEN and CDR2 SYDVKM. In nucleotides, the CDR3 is TGTGCCAGCAGTTTACCGGGACAGGGGGCCCTCTATGGCTACACCTTC. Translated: CASSLPGQGALYGYTF.

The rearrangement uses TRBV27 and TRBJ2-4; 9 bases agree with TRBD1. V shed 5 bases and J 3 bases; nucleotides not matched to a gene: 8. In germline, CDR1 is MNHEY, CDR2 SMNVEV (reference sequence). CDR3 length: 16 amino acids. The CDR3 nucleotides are TGTGCCAGCAGTACCAACAGGGGGCCTGTCAAAAACATTCAGTACTTC. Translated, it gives CASSTNRGPVKNIQYF.

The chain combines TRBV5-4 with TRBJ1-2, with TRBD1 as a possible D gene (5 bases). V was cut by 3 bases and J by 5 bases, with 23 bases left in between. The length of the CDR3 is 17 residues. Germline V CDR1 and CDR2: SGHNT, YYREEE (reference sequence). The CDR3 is CASSSEVMTEKQYGYTF. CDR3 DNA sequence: TGTGCCAGCAGCTCCGAAGTTATGACAGAGAAGCAATATGGCTACACCTTC.

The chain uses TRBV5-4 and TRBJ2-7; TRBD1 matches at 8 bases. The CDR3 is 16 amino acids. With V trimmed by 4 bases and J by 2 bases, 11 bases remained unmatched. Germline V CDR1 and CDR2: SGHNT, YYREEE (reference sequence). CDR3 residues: CASSPGPGQETYEQYF. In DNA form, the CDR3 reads TGTGCCAGCAGCCCCGGACCGGGACAGGAGACCTACGAGCAGTACTTC.

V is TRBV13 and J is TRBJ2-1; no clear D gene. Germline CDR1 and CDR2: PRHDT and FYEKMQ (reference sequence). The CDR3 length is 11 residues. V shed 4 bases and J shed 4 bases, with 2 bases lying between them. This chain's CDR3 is CASSSYNEQFF. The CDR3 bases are TGTGCCAGCAGCTCGTACAATGAGCAGTTCTTC.